This is a list of T cell receptor beta chains from one sample in a study of Ad26.COV2.S vaccination and SARS-CoV-2 variants. The repertoire was sequenced with immunoSEQ multiplex PCR; TCRdb's copy has only in-frame clones and lacks some. Among approximately 500,000 clones, roughly 87% were seen once, and the ten largest hold 9.5% to 15%. The starting material was peripheral blood, obtained in a trial of Ad26.COV2.S vaccine versus placebo. The receptor source for this set is a person between 18 and 65 years old who received the Ad26.COV2.S COVID-19 vaccine or a placebo. CDR3s include the opening cysteine and the closing phenylalanine or tryptophan. Each record gives: V gene, J gene, clone size, D gene, CDR3 protein, CDR3 DNA. A D gene is named only where the DNA matches it firmly. Clone size is not always given. Where it is, it says once, few, many or a class for expanded clones.

v_call: TRBV7-2
j_call: TRBJ2-1
clone_size: NA
d_call: TRBD2
cdr3_aa: CASSLAAGGPREQFF
cdr3_nt: TGTGCCAGCAGCTTAGCAGCGGGAGGCCCCCGGGAGCAGTTCTTC

v_call: TRBV18
j_call: TRBJ1-1
clone_size: few
d_call: TRBD1
cdr3_aa: CASSRTGTGSNTEAFF
cdr3_nt: TGTGCCAGCTCACGAACCGGGACAGGGTCGAACACTGAAGCTTTCTTT

v_call: TRBV5-1
j_call: TRBJ2-3
clone_size: NA
d_call: NA
cdr3_aa: CASSLVLSSTDTQYF
cdr3_nt: TGCGCCAGCAGCTTGGTACTTTCTAGCACAGATACGCAGTATTTT

v_call: TRBV7-2
j_call: TRBJ2-3
clone_size: NA
d_call: NA
cdr3_aa: CASHLGGRVRADTQYF
cdr3_nt: TGTGCCAGCCACTTAGGGGGGCGGGTTAGGGCAGATACGCAGTATTTT

v_call: TRBV6-5
j_call: TRBJ1-1
clone_size: few
d_call: TRBD1
cdr3_aa: CALGRGQVSQAFF
cdr3_nt: TGCGCCCTAGGACGGGGACAGGTGTCACAAGCTTTCTTT

v_call: TRBV12-3/TRBV12-4
j_call: TRBJ2-1
clone_size: NA
d_call: NA
cdr3_aa: CASRPWRGDEQFF
cdr3_nt: TGTGCCAGCAGACCCTGGCGGGGAGATGAGCAGTTCTTC

v_call: TRBV6-1
j_call: TRBJ1-6
clone_size: NA
d_call: NA
cdr3_aa: CASSEFQVVLNSPLHF
cdr3_nt: TGTGCCAGCAGTGAATTCCAAGTGGTGTTAAATTCACCCCTCCACTTT

v_call: TRBV24-1
j_call: TRBJ2-1
clone_size: NA
d_call: NA
cdr3_aa: CATHRVPLRGQFF
cdr3_nt: TGTGCCACCCACAGGGTGCCCCTACGTGGGCAGTTCTTC

v_call: TRBV6-6
j_call: TRBJ2-5
clone_size: NA
d_call: TRBD1
cdr3_aa: CASSPLGTGRETQYF
cdr3_nt: TGTGCCAGCAGTCCTCTAGGGACAGGCCGAGAGACCCAGTACTTC

v_call: TRBV5-5
j_call: TRBJ2-3
clone_size: once
d_call: NA
cdr3_aa: CASSLESFGQPNTDTQYF
cdr3_nt: TGTGCCAGCAGCTTGGAGTCGTTTGGGCAGCCAAACACAGATACGCAGTATTTT

v_call: TRBV28
j_call: TRBJ1-1
clone_size: NA
d_call: NA
cdr3_aa: CASIGTRAFF
cdr3_nt: TGTGCCAGCATTGGGACTCGAGCTTTCTTT

v_call: TRBV5-4
j_call: TRBJ2-7
clone_size: NA
d_call: TRBD1
cdr3_aa: CASSRTDRGRPFYEQYF
cdr3_nt: TGTGCCAGCAGCCGCACTGACAGGGGGCGCCCCTTCTACGAGCAGTACTTC

v_call: TRBV5-4
j_call: TRBJ2-1
clone_size: NA
d_call: TRBD2
cdr3_aa: CASSKTLAGGRGDEQFF
cdr3_nt: TGTGCCAGCAGCAAAACCCTAGCGGGAGGACGTGGGGATGAGCAGTTCTTC

v_call: TRBV30
j_call: TRBJ2-4
clone_size: NA
d_call: TRBD2
cdr3_aa: CAWSFPSGGLRAKNIQYF
cdr3_nt: TGTGCCTGGAGTTTTCCTAGCGGGGGACTGAGAGCCAAAAACATTCAGTACTTC

v_call: TRBV7-2
j_call: TRBJ1-2
clone_size: NA
d_call: NA
cdr3_aa: CASSPTVGDYGYTF
cdr3_nt: TGTGCCAGCAGCCCAACGGTCGGGGACTATGGCTACACCTTC

v_call: TRBV30
j_call: TRBJ1-1
clone_size: NA
d_call: NA
cdr3_aa: CAWGKDSDTEAFF
cdr3_nt: TGTGCCTGGGGAAAAGACAGCGACACTGAAGCTTTCTTT

v_call: TRBV4-1
j_call: TRBJ2-2
clone_size: once
d_call: NA
cdr3_aa: CASSLVGMNTGELFF
cdr3_nt: TGCGCCAGCAGCCTTGTAGGGATGAACACCGGGGAGCTGTTTTTT

v_call: TRBV28
j_call: TRBJ2-7
clone_size: NA
d_call: NA
cdr3_aa: CASSFEWGEKGVVGYEQYF
cdr3_nt: TGTGCCAGCAGTTTTGAGTGGGGAGAAAAAGGCGTAGTGGGGTACGAGCAGTACTTC

v_call: TRBV6-2/TRBV6-3
j_call: TRBJ1-1
clone_size: NA
d_call: NA
cdr3_aa: CASSYSAQGGGTNTEAFF
cdr3_nt: TGTGCCAGCAGTTACTCGGCCCAGGGAGGAGGGACGAACACTGAAGCTTTCTTT

v_call: TRBV18
j_call: TRBJ2-7
clone_size: NA
d_call: NA
cdr3_aa: CASSPIPGLADSYEQYF
cdr3_nt: TGTGCCAGCTCACCAATTCCAGGCTTAGCGGACTCCTACGAGCAGTACTTC

v_call: TRBV5-4
j_call: TRBJ2-1
clone_size: NA
d_call: NA
cdr3_aa: CASSARGYNEQFF
cdr3_nt: TGTGCCAGCAGCGCACGAGGATACAATGAGCAGTTCTTC

v_call: TRBV30
j_call: TRBJ2-3
clone_size: NA
d_call: NA
cdr3_aa: CARSPRGSTDTQYF
cdr3_nt: TGTGCCCGAAGCCCCCGGGGTAGCACAGATACGCAGTATTTT

v_call: TRBV6-5
j_call: TRBJ2-7
clone_size: NA
d_call: NA
cdr3_aa: CASRARGYEQYF
cdr3_nt: TGTGCCAGCAGAGCTCGGGGTTACGAGCAGTACTTC

v_call: TRBV6-6
j_call: TRBJ2-7
clone_size: NA
d_call: NA
cdr3_aa: CASSYLWGPHEQYF
cdr3_nt: TGTGCCAGCAGTTACCTCTGGGGACCTCACGAGCAGTACTTC

v_call: TRBV11-3
j_call: TRBJ1-2
clone_size: NA
d_call: NA
cdr3_aa: CASNYYGYTF
cdr3_nt: TGTGCCAGCAATTACTATGGCTACACCTTC

v_call: TRBV18
j_call: TRBJ2-3
clone_size: NA
d_call: NA
cdr3_aa: CASSPLRMGENFRGTDTQYF
cdr3_nt: TGTGCCAGCTCACCACTCAGGATGGGGGAGAATTTTAGGGGCACAGATACGCAGTATTTT

v_call: TRBV7-9
j_call: TRBJ1-2
clone_size: NA
d_call: TRBD1
cdr3_aa: CASRGTGGSGYTF
cdr3_nt: TGTGCCAGCAGAGGGACAGGGGGTAGCGGCTACACCTTC

v_call: TRBV15
j_call: TRBJ1-2
clone_size: NA
d_call: NA
cdr3_aa: CATSRGIGNYGYTF
cdr3_nt: TGTGCCACCAGCAGAGGGATCGGTAACTATGGCTACACCTTC

v_call: TRBV21-1
j_call: TRBJ2-7
clone_size: NA
d_call: NA
cdr3_aa: CASSKEAVHYEQYF
cdr3_nt: TGTGCCAGCAGCAAAGAGGCGGTCCACTACGAGCAGTACTTC

v_call: TRBV30
j_call: TRBJ1-3
clone_size: NA
d_call: NA
cdr3_aa: CAWSLGQQTGNTIYF
cdr3_nt: TGTGCCTGGAGTCTCGGACAGCAGACTGGAAACACCATATATTTT

v_call: TRBV5-4
j_call: TRBJ1-2
clone_size: NA
d_call: TRBD1
cdr3_aa: CASSSPTGMGYGYTF
cdr3_nt: TGTGCCAGCAGCAGCCCGACAGGGATGGGCTATGGCTACACCTTC

v_call: TRBV29-1
j_call: TRBJ2-1
clone_size: NA
d_call: NA
cdr3_aa: CSVEGGSSYNEQFF
cdr3_nt: TGCAGCGTTGAAGGCGGGTCCTCCTACAATGAGCAGTTCTTC

v_call: TRBV4-3
j_call: TRBJ2-3
clone_size: NA
d_call: NA
cdr3_aa: CASSPGQGITDTQYF
cdr3_nt: TGCGCCAGCAGCCCGGGGCAGGGGATCACAGATACGCAGTATTTT

v_call: TRBV30
j_call: TRBJ2-7
clone_size: once
d_call: TRBD2
cdr3_aa: CAWSATSTYEQYF
cdr3_nt: TGTGCCTGGAGTGCGACTAGCACCTACGAGCAGTACTTC

v_call: TRBV7-2
j_call: TRBJ1-6
clone_size: NA
d_call: TRBD1
cdr3_aa: CASSFGQGVNSPLHF
cdr3_nt: TGTGCCAGCAGCTTTGGACAGGGGGTCAATTCACCCCTCCACTTT

v_call: TRBV21-1
j_call: TRBJ2-2
clone_size: once
d_call: NA
cdr3_aa: CASSKARGTGELFF
cdr3_nt: TGTGCCAGCAGCAAAGCCAGGGGGACCGGGGAGCTGTTTTTT

v_call: TRBV11-3
j_call: TRBJ2-7
clone_size: NA
d_call: NA
cdr3_aa: CASKKGGDGYEQYF
cdr3_nt: TGTGCCAGCAAAAAAGGGGGAGACGGCTACGAGCAGTACTTC

v_call: TRBV19
j_call: TRBJ1-1
clone_size: NA
d_call: NA
cdr3_aa: CASSNYKGQEAFF
cdr3_nt: TGTGCCAGTAGTAACTACAAGGGCCAGGAAGCTTTCTTT

v_call: TRBV4-2
j_call: TRBJ2-3
clone_size: NA
d_call: TRBD2
cdr3_aa: CASSQESGLAGSGTQYF
cdr3_nt: TGTGCCAGCAGCCAAGAGTCGGGCCTAGCGGGGTCGGGGACGCAGTATTTT

v_call: TRBV12-3/TRBV12-4
j_call: TRBJ2-7
clone_size: NA
d_call: NA
cdr3_aa: CASSLDSYEQYF
cdr3_nt: TGTGCCAGCAGTTTAGACTCCTACGAGCAGTACTTC

v_call: TRBV7-3
j_call: TRBJ1-1
clone_size: NA
d_call: NA
cdr3_aa: CASQTWRIEAFF
cdr3_nt: TGTGCCAGTCAAACTTGGCGTATTGAAGCTTTCTTT

v_call: TRBV3-1/TRBV3-2
j_call: TRBJ2-1
clone_size: NA
d_call: TRBD1
cdr3_aa: CASSPHRDRTHNEQFF
cdr3_nt: TGTGCCAGCAGCCCCCACCGGGACAGGACACACAATGAGCAGTTCTTC

v_call: TRBV7-2
j_call: TRBJ2-2
clone_size: once
d_call: NA
cdr3_aa: CASSWGADTGELFF
cdr3_nt: TGTGCCAGCAGCTGGGGGGCGGACACCGGGGAGCTGTTTTTT

v_call: TRBV30
j_call: TRBJ2-3
clone_size: NA
d_call: NA
cdr3_aa: CAWSTIDTQYF
cdr3_nt: TGTGCCTGGAGTACCATTGATACGCAGTATTTT